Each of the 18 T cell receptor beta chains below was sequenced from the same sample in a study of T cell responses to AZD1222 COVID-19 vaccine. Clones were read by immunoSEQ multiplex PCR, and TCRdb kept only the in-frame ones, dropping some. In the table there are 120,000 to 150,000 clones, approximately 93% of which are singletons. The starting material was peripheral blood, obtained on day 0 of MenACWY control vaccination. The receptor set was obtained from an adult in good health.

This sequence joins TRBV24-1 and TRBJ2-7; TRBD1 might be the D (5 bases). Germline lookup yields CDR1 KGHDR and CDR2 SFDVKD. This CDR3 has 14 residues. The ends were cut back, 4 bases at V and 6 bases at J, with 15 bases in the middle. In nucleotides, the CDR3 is TGTGCCACCAGTGACAGGGCCGGCGTCGGCGAGCAGTACTTC. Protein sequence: CATSDRAGVGEQYF.

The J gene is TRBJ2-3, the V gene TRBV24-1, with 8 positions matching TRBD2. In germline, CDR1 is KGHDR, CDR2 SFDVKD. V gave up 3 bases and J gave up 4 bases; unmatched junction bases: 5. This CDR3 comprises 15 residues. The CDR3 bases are TGTGCCACCAGTGATCCCCGGACTAGCTCAGATACGCAGTATTTT. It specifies CATSDPRTSSDTQYF.

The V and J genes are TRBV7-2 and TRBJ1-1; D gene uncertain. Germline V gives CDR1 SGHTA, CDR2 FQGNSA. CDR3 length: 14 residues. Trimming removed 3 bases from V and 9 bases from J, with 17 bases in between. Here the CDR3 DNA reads TGTGCCAGCAGCTTTAGTAGGGCAGAATATCAAGCTTTCTTT. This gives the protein CASSFSRAEYQAFF.

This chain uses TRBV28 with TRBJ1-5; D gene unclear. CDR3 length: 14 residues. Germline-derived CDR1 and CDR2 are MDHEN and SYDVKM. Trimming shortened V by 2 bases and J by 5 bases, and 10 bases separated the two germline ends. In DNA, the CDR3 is TGTGCCAGCAGTTTACCCTTCCGTCATCAGCCCCAGCATTTT. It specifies CASSLPFRHQPQHF.

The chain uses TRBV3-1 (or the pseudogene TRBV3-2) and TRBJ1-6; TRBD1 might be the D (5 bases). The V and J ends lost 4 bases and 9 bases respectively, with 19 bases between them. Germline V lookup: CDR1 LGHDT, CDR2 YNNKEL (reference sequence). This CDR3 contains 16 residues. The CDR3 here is CASSPGSEGGVSPLHF. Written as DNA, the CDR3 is TGTGCCAGCAGCCCAGGGAGCGAGGGTGGGGTTTCACCCCTCCACTTT.

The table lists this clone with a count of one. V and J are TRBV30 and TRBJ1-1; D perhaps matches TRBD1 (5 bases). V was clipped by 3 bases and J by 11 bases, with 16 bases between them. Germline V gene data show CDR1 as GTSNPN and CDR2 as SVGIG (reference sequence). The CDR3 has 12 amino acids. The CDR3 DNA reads TGTGCCTGGAGCAAGACCAGGGAGTCGGCTTTCTTT. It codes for CAWSKTRESAFF. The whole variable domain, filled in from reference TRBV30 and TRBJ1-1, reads SQTIHQWPATLVQPVGSPLSLECTVEGTSNPNLYWYRQAAGRGLQLLFYSVGIGQISSEVPQNLSASRPQDRQFILSSKKLLLSDSGFYLCAWSKTRESAFFGQGTRLTVV.

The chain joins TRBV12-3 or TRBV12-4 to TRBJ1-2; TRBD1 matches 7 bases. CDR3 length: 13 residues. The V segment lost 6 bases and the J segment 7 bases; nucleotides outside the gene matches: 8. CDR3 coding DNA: TGTGCCAGCAGAAGGACAGGTTTAGTTGGCTACACCTTC. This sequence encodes CASRRTGLVGYTF.

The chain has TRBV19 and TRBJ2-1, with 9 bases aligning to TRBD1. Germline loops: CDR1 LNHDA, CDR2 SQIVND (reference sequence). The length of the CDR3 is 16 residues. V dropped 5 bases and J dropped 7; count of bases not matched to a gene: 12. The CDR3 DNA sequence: TGTGCCAGTAGTTCCGAGGGGACAGGGATCAGAAATGAGCAGTTCTTC. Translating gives CASSSEGTGIRNEQFF. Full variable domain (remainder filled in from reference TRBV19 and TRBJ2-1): DGGITQSPKYLFRKEGQNVTLSCEQNLNHDAMYWYRQDPGQGLRLIYYSQIVNDFQKGDIAEGYSVSREKKESFPLTVTSAQKNPTAFYLCASSSEGTGIRNEQFFGPGTRLTVL.

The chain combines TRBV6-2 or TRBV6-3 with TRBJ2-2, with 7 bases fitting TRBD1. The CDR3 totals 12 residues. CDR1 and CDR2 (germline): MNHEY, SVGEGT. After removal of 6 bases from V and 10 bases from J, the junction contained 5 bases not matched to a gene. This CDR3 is CASSKQGLELFF. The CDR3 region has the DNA TGTGCCAGCAGCAAACAGGGGTTGGAGCTGTTTTTT.

CDR3 sequence: CATSDRALDNQPQHF. CDR3 coding DNA: TGTGCCACCAGTGACCGGGCTTTGGACAATCAGCCCCAGCATTTT. The chain carries TRBV24-1 and TRBJ1-5; the D is unclear. The CDR3 consists of 15 residues. The germline V gene encodes CDR1 KGHDR and CDR2 SFDVKD. V was shortened by 4 bases and J by 3 bases, with 12 bases between the two germline ends.

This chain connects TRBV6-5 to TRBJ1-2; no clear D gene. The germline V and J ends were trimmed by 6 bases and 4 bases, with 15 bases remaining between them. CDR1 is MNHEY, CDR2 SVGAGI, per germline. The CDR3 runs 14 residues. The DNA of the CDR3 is TGTGCCAGCAGGGGAAGCCAGAGAGGCTATGGCTACACCTTC. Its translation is CASRGSQRGYGYTF.

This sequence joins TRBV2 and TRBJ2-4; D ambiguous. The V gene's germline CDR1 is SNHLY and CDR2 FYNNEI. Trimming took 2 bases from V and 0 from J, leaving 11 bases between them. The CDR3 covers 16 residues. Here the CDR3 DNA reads TGTGCCAGCAGTGAAAGTATCAGACTAGCCAAAAACATTCAGTACTTC. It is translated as CASSESIRLAKNIQYF.

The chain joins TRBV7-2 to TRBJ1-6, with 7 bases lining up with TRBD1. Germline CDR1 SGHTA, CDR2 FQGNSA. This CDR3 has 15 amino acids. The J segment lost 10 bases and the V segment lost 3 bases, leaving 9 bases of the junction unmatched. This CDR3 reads CASSLETGMESPLHF. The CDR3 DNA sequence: TGTGCCAGCAGCTTGGAGACAGGGATGGAATCACCCCTCCACTTT.

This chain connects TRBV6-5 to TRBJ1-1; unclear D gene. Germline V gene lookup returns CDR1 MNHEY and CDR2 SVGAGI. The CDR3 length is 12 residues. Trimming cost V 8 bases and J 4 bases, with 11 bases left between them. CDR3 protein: CASSPGPTEAFF. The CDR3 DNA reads TGTGCCAGCTCCCCGGGCCCCACTGAAGCTTTCTTT.

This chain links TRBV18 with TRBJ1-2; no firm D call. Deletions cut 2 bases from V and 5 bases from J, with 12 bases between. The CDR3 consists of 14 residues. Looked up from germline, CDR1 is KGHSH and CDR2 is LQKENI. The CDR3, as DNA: TGTGCCAGCTCACCAACGGGCAGCTTGTATGGCTACACCTTC. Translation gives CASSPTGSLYGYTF.

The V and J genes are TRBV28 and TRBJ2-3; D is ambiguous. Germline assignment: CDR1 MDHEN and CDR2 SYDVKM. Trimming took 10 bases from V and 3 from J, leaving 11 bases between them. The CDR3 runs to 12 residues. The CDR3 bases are TGTGCCACTTTAGAGGAAACAGATACGCAGTATTTT. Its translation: CATLEETDTQYF.

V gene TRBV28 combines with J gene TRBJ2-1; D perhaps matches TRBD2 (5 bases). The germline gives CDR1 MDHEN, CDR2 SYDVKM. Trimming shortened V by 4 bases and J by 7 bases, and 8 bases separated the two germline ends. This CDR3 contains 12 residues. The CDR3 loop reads CASSSRGNEQFF. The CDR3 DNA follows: TGTGCCAGCAGTTCCCGGGGTAATGAGCAGTTCTTC.

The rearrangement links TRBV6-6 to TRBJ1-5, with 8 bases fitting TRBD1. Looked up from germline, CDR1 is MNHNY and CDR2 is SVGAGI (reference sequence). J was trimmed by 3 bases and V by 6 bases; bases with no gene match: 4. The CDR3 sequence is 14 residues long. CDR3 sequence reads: CASSKQGDNQPQHF. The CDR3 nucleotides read TGTGCCAGCAGCAAACAGGGGGACAATCAGCCCCAGCATTTT.